These T cell receptor beta chains were read from a single sample in a study of T cells after yellow fever vaccination. From the 5' RACE reads, TCRdb called clonotypes with MiXCR, one entry per CDR3 protein. Among about 430,000 distinct CDR3 sequences listed, around a sixth were seen once. The input for sequencing was PBMCs, taken before the yellow fever booster vaccination. The receptors were gathered from a young man who received the YFV17D yellow fever vaccine. The CDR3 runs from the conserved cysteine through the conserved F or W. The D gene is left open where the match is weak. Clone size is shown for a subset of rows, as once, few, many or a class of expanded clone.

d_call j_call v_call clone_size cdr3_nt cdr3_aa
. TRBJ2-5 TRBV29-1 . TGCAGCGTTGAATTCGGGTCCGGGACCCAGTACTTC CSVEFGSGTQYF
. TRBJ2-7 TRBV29-1 . TGCAGCGTTGGTAGCGCGGAGAGCTCCTACGAGCAGTACTTC CSVGSAESSYEQYF
TRBD2 TRBJ2-1 TRBV5-6 . TGTGCCAGCAGCTTGGCCCTACTAGCGGGGGTGCAGTTCTTC CASSLALLAGVQFF
. TRBJ2-2 TRBV28 . TGTGCCAGCAGTTCCCCTCCGGGGGAAGCCGCCGGGGAGCTGTTTTTT CASSSPPGEAAGELFF
TRBD2 TRBJ2-7 TRBV20-1 few TGCAGTGCTAGAGGCCGTACTAGCGGGGGGACCTACGAGCAGTACTTC CSARGRTSGGTYEQYF
TRBD1 TRBJ1-6 TRBV15 . TGTGCCACCAGCAGAGTCGGGACAGCCAATTCACCCCTCCACTTT CATSRVGTANSPLHF
. TRBJ2-5 TRBV29-1 . TGCAGCGTTGGAGAGACCCAGTACTTC CSVGETQYF
. TRBJ2-3 TRBV5-4 few TGTGCCAGCAGCCCAGACGGAACGGATACGCAGTATTTT CASSPDGTDTQYF
TRBD1 TRBJ1-5 TRBV20-1 . TGCAGTGCTAGCGACAGGGAGGATCAGCCCCAGCATTTT CSASDREDQPQHF
TRBD1 TRBJ2-7 TRBV7-6 few TGTGCCAGCAGATCCGGGACAGACACCTACGAGCAGTACTTC CASRSGTDTYEQYF
. TRBJ2-2 TRBV20-1 few TGCAGTGCTAGAAACTCCCGAGGTAGCGGCGAGCTGTTTTTT CSARNSRGSGELFF
. TRBJ2-3 TRBV11-2 . TGTGCCAGCAGCTTAGTGGGTAGGACGAAGTTGGCAGATACGCAGTATTTT CASSLVGRTKLADTQYF
. TRBJ2-7 TRBV6-5 few TGTGCCAGCAGCCGCCCGGGCTCCTACGAGCAGTACTTC CASSRPGSYEQYF
. TRBJ2-2 TRBV7-2 . TGTGCCAGCAGCTTTTTCTCTCGGGAGCTGTTTTTT CASSFFSRELFF
TRBD1 TRBJ1-2 TRBV12-3/TRBV12-4 few TGTGCCAGCAGTTTAGGACAGGGGTGGTATGGCTACACCTTC CASSLGQGWYGYTF
. TRBJ1-4 TRBV12-3/TRBV12-4 few TGTGCCAGCACCTTGAGGGCAGGGCGGGAAAAACTGTTTTTT CASTLRAGREKLFF
. TRBJ2-2 TRBV20-1 few TGCAGTGCTAGGGAAATACAGGGCACCGGGGAGCTGTTTTTT CSAREIQGTGELFF
TRBD2 TRBJ2-3 TRBV7-3 . TGTGCCAGCAGCTTGACTAGCGGGGGTGGAGATACGCAGTATTTT CASSLTSGGGDTQYF
TRBD2 TRBJ2-5 TRBV4-3 . TGCGCCAGCAGTCGACTAGCGGGGGGAGAGACCCAGTACTTC CASSRLAGGETQYF
. TRBJ2-3 TRBV7-3 . TGTGCCAGCAGCTCCAGCCTCGGAGCCGATACGCAGTATTTT CASSSSLGADTQYF
. TRBJ2-1 TRBV11-3 few TGTGCCAGCAGCTTAGATATCAATGAGCAGTTCTTC CASSLDINEQFF
. TRBJ2-3 TRBV4-3 many TGCGCCAGCAGCCAAGGGAGGACCGCAGATACGCAGTATTTT CASSQGRTADTQYF
TRBD1 TRBJ2-2 TRBV5-1 few TGCGCCAGCGGGGACGGGACAGGGGCCCCGTCCGGGGAGCTGTTTTTT CASGDGTGAPSGELFF
TRBD1 TRBJ1-1 TRBV3-1 few TGTGCCAGCAGCCACTCTGACAGGGTCGAGGTCACTGAAGCTTTCTTT CASSHSDRVEVTEAFF
. TRBJ2-3 TRBV27 . TGTGCCAGCAGTCTCCCAAGAGGTCATACGCAGTATTTT CASSLPRGHTQYF
. TRBJ1-3 TRBV6-5 . TGTGCCAGCAGTTACTCGCGGCAGAGCTCTGGAAACACCATATATTTT CASSYSRQSSGNTIYF
. TRBJ1-2 TRBV30 . TGTGCCTGGAGCTCCGGTCGTGGCTACACCTTC CAWSSGRGYTF
TRBD1 TRBJ2-2 TRBV7-3 few TGTGCCAGCAGCTTATTAACAGGGGGCGACACCGGGGAGCTGTTTTTT CASSLLTGGDTGELFF
. TRBJ1-5 TRBV29-1 . TGCAGCGTTGTAGCCAATAGCAATCAGCCCCAGCATTTT CSVVANSNQPQHF
. TRBJ2-2 TRBV6-1 . TGTGCCAGCCCCCGGACAGAGAACACCGGGGAGCTGTTTTTT CASPRTENTGELFF
. TRBJ1-5 TRBV28 . TGTGCCAGCAGAGGGAGGGGACGTCAGCCCCAGCATTTT CASRGRGRQPQHF
. TRBJ2-7 TRBV21-1 . TGTGCCAGCAGACGGCCCCCGTGGGGGGGGAAGTACTACGAGCAGTACTTC CASRRPPWGGKYYEQYF
. TRBJ1-4 TRBV5-1 many TGCGCCAGCAGCTTCTTTCCCGGTGAGGATGAAAAACTGTTTTTT CASSFFPGEDEKLFF
. TRBJ2-2 TRBV20-1 many TGCAGTGCCGGGATACAGGGGAACACCGGGGAGCTGTTTTTT CSAGIQGNTGELFF
. TRBJ2-3 TRBV20-1 . TGCAGTGCTAGAGATCTAGCCCCTCCGACAGATACGCAGTATTTT CSARDLAPPTDTQYF
TRBD1 TRBJ2-2 TRBV19 few TGTGCCAGTAGCCGGACAGGGGGTAACACCGGGGAGCTGTTTTTT CASSRTGGNTGELFF
. TRBJ1-3 TRBV2 . TGTGCAAGCAAGCGGGGCTCCCCTGGAAACACCATATATTTT CASKRGSPGNTIYF
TRBD1 TRBJ2-7 TRBV19 . TGTGCCAGTAGTATCTCCGGGTCACAGGGGAGTTACGAGCAGTACTTC CASSISGSQGSYEQYF
. TRBJ1-5 TRBV7-2 few TGTGCCAGCAGCCCCTATCCGGTGGCGCCCCAGCATTTT CASSPYPVAPQHF
. TRBJ1-3 TRBV5-1 . TGCGCCAGCAGCTTGGGGCTCCTCTCTGGAAACACCATATATTTT CASSLGLLSGNTIYF
. TRBJ1-4 TRBV5-1 few TGCGCCAGCAGCTTGGGGCAGACAAGCAATGAAAAACTGTTTTTT CASSLGQTSNEKLFF
. TRBJ1-5 TRBV2 few TGTGCCAGCAGTGAAGGGGTCAGCAATCAGCCCCAGCATTTT CASSEGVSNQPQHF
. TRBJ2-7 TRBV30 . TGTGCCTGGAGCCCCTCAGTCAAGCAGTACTTC CAWSPSVKQYF
. TRBJ1-2 TRBV20-1 . TGCAGTGCTCCGGACGGGATCTATGGCTACACCTTC CSAPDGIYGYTF
. TRBJ2-4 TRBV7-2 few TGTGCCAGCAGCTTAGTAGGGCATTACATTCAGTACTTC CASSLVGHYIQYF
. TRBJ1-3 TRBV12-3/TRBV12-4 . TGTGCCAGCAGTCCCGGGAAGACCATATATTTT CASSPGKTIYF
. TRBJ2-5 TRBV20-1 few TGCAGTGCTAGGGACTACTACCAAGAGACCCAGTACTTC CSARDYYQETQYF
. TRBJ1-3 TRBV7-9 . TGTGCCAGCAGACTCCCAGGGGCCGGAAACACCATATATTTT CASRLPGAGNTIYF
. TRBJ1-2 TRBV5-5 . TGTGCCAGCAGCCCCGGGCCCAGGCAGGGATACGGCTACACCTTC CASSPGPRQGYGYTF
. TRBJ1-2 TRBV7-2 . TGTGCCAGCAGCTTAGTGGTCAATAATCCTGGCTACACCTTC CASSLVVNNPGYTF
. TRBJ1-6 TRBV20-1 few TGCAGTGCTAGAGATAGGCGGGTTTCACCCCTCCACTTT CSARDRRVSPLHF
. TRBJ1-3 TRBV3-1 few TGTGCCAGCAGCCAAGGGGACGGTGGAAACACCATACATTTT CASSQGDGGNTIHF
. TRBJ2-4 TRBV4-1 few TGCGCCAGCAGCCAAGTCTCCGGGGCCGCCAAAAACATTCAGTACTTC CASSQVSGAAKNIQYF